This T cell receptor beta chain was captured by sequencing in a study of T cell responses to AZD1222 COVID-19 vaccine. Study-level points and caveats: The CD4 TCRs associated with vaccination extended across spike and predominated at 160-218 and 743-854.

Comment on this clone: Its target is unknown.

With 6 bases removed from V and 8 bases from J, the gap between germline ends came to 16 bases. Germline V gene sequence: CDR1 LNHDA, CDR2 SQIVND (reference sequence). The CDR3 contains 13 residues. Profiling relied on immunoSEQ multiplex PCR, and the TCRdb table lists in-frame clones only, not all of them. The profile shows 100,000 to 110,000 clones, roughly 89% of them singletons. Sequenced here: peripheral blood, sampled on day 0 of AZD1222 vaccination. The TCR originated in an adult in good health. The chain joins TRBV19 to TRBJ1-2; a possible D gene is TRBD1 (6 bases). CDR3 nucleotide sequence: TGTGCCAGTAGATTAGAAACAGGGACCGGCTACACCTTC. Its translation is CASRLETGTGYTF.